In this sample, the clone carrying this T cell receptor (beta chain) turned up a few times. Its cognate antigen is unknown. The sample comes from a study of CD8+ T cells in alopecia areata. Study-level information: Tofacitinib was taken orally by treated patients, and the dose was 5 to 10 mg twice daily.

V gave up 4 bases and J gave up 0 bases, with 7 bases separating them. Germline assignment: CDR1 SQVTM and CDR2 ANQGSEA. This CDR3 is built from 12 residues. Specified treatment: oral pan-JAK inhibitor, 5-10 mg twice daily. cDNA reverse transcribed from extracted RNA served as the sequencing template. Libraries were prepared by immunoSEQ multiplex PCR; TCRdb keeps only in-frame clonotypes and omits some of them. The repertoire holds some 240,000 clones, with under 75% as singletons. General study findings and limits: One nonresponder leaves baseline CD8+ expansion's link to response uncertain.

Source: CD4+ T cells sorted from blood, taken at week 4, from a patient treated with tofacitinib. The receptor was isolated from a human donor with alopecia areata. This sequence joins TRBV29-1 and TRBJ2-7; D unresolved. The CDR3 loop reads CSVADGSYEQYF. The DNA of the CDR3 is TGCAGCGTTGCAGACGGCTCCTACGAGCAGTACTTC.